This is a list of T cell receptor beta chains from one sample in a study of blood T cells in healthy people across ages. TCRdb reanalysed the 5' RACE reads using MiXCR and keeps one entry per CDR3 protein. The table includes 590,000 or so distinct CDR3 sequences, about 30% detected once. Specimen: blood. These receptors originate from a woman of 80 years or more in good health. CDR3s include the opening cysteine and the closing phenylalanine or tryptophan. Part of the rows lack a size; the others show once, few, many or a class for expanded clones.

clone size	V gene	J gene	CDR3 protein
NA	TRBV25-1	TRBJ2-7	CASSDSAVRPYEQYF
few	TRBV5-1	TRBJ2-2	CASSLEAGRIGELFF
once	TRBV7-2	TRBJ1-3	CASSLTGTESSGNTIYF
NA	TRBV20-1	TRBJ1-1	CSARVTGTNTEAFF
NA	TRBV30	TRBJ1-4	CAWSVRGDRKELFF
few	TRBV7-3	TRBJ2-1	CASSLIRNGPNEQFF
NA	TRBV7-2	TRBJ2-1	CTSSLLLTTGGQFF
many	TRBV6-2/TRBV6-3	TRBJ2-1	CASSWGLVNNEQFF
NA	TRBV12-3/TRBV12-4	TRBJ1-1	CASIDRVATEAFF
NA	TRBV6-1	TRBJ2-7	CASRTGACYEQYF
many	TRBV30	TRBJ2-5	CAWSGGFGETQYF
NA	TRBV5-6	TRBJ1-1	CASSLVGTQAFF
NA	TRBV3-1	TRBJ1-1	CASSLTGGARGLIGNTEAFF
many	TRBV5-1	TRBJ2-3	CASSLPLGTDTQYF
few	TRBV6-5	TRBJ1-1	CASSSAGTRNTEAFF
few	TRBV4-3	TRBJ1-2	CASSQNPQGYGYTF
NA	TRBV5-1	TRBJ2-1	CASSFLGLAGGFNEQFF
NA	TRBV30	TRBJ2-5	CAWSQGETQYF
many	TRBV11-1	TRBJ2-7	CASSLTVSSYEQYF
NA	TRBV10-3	TRBJ2-5	CAITRDRGYERYF
many	TRBV7-9	TRBJ1-2	CASRPTGGNYGYTF
many	TRBV9	TRBJ2-1	CASSVLSGGHNEQFF
many	TRBV6-5	TRBJ2-5	CASSSGTVQETQYF
many	TRBV28	TRBJ1-2	CASSPREYGYTF
NA	TRBV5-1	TRBJ2-5	CASSFRVAETQYF
NA	TRBV11-2	TRBJ2-2	CASSVGTALRNTGELFF
NA	TRBV20-1	TRBJ2-3	CSAREGGLRYTQYF
many	TRBV6-4	TRBJ2-3	CASSENEGSTQYF
many	TRBV28	TRBJ2-5	CASSTTGTSDETQYF
NA	TRBV7-8	TRBJ1-4	CASTQNGVQYPNEKLFF
few	TRBV3-1	TRBJ1-1	CASSPRGTVEAFF
NA	TRBV7-2	TRBJ2-1	CASSLEVGLKAYNEQFF
many	TRBV4-1	TRBJ2-7	CASSQVTGTYEQYF
once	TRBV7-2	NA	CASSPRPTEQETQYF
many	TRBV5-1	TRBJ2-3	CASSSAGVRTDTQYF
NA	TRBV5-1	TRBJ2-1	CASSSRGVSSYNERFF
many	TRBV4-3	TRBJ2-1	CASSQTFQSSYNEQFF
many	TRBV5-1	TRBJ2-3	CASSLVGSRADTQYF
many	TRBV27	TRBJ1-2	CASSLSGDGYTF
many	TRBV9	TRBJ2-3	CASSVGIAAITDTQYF
NA	TRBV2	TRBJ2-1	CASRNTEQFF
many	TRBV12-3/TRBV12-4	TRBJ2-5	CASSQALGRQETQYF
NA	TRBV20-1	TRBJ2-1	CSAEPVASSYNEQFF
many	TRBV6-5	TRBJ2-1	CASSATSANNEQFF
NA	TRBV7-9	TRBJ1-5	CASSLYGPGPQHF
many	TRBV7-2	TRBJ2-3	CASSLQDRGHDTQYF
NA	TRBV29-1	TRBJ1-1	CSVRKRDTGMSTEAFF
many	TRBV7-9	TRBJ1-2	CASSPTREFHGYTF
NA	TRBV12-3/TRBV12-4	TRBJ2-2	CASSRTGGPGELFF
many	TRBV20-1	TRBJ2-3	CSPGRSLLAGGPGGTQYF
NA	TRBV7-9	TRBJ2-3	CASRPPIRNQASDTQYF
many	TRBV5-1	TRBJ2-3	CASSREVSTDTQYF
many	TRBV28	TRBJ2-7	CASSWQGYEQYF
few	TRBV28	TRBJ1-2	CASSNPKGGYTF